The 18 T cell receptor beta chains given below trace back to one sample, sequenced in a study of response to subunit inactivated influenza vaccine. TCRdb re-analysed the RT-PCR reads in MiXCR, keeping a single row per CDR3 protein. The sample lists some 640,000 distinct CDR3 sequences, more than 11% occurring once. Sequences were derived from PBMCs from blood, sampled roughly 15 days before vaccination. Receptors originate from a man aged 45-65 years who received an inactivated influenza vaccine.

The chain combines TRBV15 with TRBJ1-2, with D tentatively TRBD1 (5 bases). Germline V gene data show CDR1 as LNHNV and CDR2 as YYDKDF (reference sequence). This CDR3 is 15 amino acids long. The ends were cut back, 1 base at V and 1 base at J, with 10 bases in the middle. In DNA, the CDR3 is TGTGCCACCAGCAGAGCTCCTGACAGTAACTATGGCTACACCTTC. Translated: CATSRAPDSNYGYTF.

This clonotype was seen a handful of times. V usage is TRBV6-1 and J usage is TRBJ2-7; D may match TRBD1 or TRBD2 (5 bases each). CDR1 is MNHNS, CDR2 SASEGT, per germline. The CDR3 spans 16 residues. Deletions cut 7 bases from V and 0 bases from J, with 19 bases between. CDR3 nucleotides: TGTGCCAGCATAGACGACGGGGCCCGAATCTCCTACGAGCAGTACTTC. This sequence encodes CASIDDGARISYEQYF.

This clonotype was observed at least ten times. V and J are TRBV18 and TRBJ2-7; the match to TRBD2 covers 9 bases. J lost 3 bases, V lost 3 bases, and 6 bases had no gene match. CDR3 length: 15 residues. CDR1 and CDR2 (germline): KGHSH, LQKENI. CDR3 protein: CASSPGLAGIYEQYF. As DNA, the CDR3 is TGTGCCAGCTCACCGGGGCTAGCGGGGATCTACGAGCAGTACTTC.

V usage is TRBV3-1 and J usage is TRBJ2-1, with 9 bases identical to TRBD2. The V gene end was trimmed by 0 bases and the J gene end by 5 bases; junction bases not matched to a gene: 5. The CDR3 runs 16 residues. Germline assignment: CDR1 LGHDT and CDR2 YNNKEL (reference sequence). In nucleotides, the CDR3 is TGTGCCAGCAGCCAAGATGGCGGGGGGGTCCACAATGAGCAGTTCTTC. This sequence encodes CASSQDGGGVHNEQFF.

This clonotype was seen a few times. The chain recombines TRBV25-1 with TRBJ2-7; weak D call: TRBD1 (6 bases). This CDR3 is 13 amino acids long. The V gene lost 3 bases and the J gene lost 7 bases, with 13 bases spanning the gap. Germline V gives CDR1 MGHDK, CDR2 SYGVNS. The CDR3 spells CASSEGHPKEQYF. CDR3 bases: TGTGCCAGCAGTGAGGGACACCCGAAAGAGCAGTACTTC.

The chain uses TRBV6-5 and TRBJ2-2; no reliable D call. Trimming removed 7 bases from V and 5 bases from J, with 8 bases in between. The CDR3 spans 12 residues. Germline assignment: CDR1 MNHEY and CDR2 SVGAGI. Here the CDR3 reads CASKRRTGELFF. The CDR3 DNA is TGTGCCAGCAAAAGAAGAACCGGGGAGCTGTTTTTT.

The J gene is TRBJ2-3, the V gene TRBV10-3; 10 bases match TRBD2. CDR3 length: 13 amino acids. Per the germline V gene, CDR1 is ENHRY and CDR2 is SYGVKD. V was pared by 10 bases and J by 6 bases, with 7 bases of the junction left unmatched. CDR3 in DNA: TGTGCCACCCTAGCGGGAGTAGGGGATACGCAGTATTTT. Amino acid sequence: CATLAGVGDTQYF.

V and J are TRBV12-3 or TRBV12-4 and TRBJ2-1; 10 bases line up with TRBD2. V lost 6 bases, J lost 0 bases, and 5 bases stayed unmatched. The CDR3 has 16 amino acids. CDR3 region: CASRLGLAVSYNEQFF. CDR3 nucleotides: TGTGCCAGCAGGCTCGGACTAGCGGTCTCCTACAATGAGCAGTTCTTC.

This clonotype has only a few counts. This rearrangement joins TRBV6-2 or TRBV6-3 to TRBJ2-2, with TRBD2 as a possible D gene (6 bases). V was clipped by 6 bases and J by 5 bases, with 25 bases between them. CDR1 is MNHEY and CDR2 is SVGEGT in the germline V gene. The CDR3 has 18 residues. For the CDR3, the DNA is TGTGCCAGCAGCCCGGGGCCTCTCGGGGCAGGAGGGACCGGGGAGCTGTTTTTT. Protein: CASSPGPLGAGGTGELFF.

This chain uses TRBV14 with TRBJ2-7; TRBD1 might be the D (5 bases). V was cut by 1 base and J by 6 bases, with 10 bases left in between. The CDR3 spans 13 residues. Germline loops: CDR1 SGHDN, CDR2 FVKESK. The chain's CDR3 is CASSQGTRTEQYF. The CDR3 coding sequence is TGTGCCAGCAGCCAAGGGACAAGGACCGAGCAGTACTTC.

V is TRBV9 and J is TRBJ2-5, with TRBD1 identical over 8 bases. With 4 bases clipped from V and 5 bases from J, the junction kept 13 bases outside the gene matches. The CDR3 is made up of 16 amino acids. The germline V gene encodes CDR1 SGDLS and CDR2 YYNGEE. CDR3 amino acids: CASSPRGTGIDETQYF. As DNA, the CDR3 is TGTGCCAGCAGCCCTAGGGGGACAGGAATTGATGAGACCCAGTACTTC.

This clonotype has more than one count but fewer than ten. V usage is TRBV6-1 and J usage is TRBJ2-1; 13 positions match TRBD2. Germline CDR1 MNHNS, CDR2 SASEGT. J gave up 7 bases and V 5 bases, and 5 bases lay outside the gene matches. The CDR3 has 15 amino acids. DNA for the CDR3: TGTGCCAGCAGTCCCCGGACTAGCGGGAGAAATGAGCAGTTCTTC. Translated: CASSPRTSGRNEQFF.

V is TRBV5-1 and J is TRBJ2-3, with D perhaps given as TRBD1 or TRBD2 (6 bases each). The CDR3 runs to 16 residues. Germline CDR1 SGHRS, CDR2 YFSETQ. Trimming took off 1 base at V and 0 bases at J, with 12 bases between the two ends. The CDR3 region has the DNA TGCGCCAGCAGCTTGTTGGGGGGCAAGAGCACAGATACGCAGTATTTT. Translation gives CASSLLGGKSTDTQYF.

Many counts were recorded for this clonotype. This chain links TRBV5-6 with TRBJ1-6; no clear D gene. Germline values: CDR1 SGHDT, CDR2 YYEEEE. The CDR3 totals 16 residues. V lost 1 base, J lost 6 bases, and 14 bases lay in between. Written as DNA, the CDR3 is TGTGCCAGCAGCTTGTTGCGGCAGGCGAGTAATTCACCCCTCCACTTT. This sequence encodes CASSLLRQASNSPLHF.

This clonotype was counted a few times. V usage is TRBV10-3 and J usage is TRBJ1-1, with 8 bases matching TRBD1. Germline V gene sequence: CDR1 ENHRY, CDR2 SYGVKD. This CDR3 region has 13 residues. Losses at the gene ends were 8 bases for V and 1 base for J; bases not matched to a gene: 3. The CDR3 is CAIRTGRNTEAFF. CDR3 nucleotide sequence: TGTGCCATCCGGACAGGGAGGAACACTGAAGCTTTCTTT.

The CDR3 sequence is CASSFWQGSFLTF. The CDR3, as DNA: TGTGCCAGCAGCTTCTGGCAGGGTAGTTTCCTGACTTTC. The gene calls are TRBV5-6 and TRBJ2-6, with a weak D call TRBD1 (5 bases). Germline V gene data show CDR1 as SGHDT and CDR2 as YYEEEE. V lost 2 bases, J lost 14 bases, and 14 bases lay in between. This CDR3 contains 13 residues.

CDR3: CASSLSPPRGGGIEQYF. The CDR3 nucleotides are TGTGCCAGCAGCTTATCCCCCCCCCGTGGCGGGGGGATCGAGCAGTACTTC. This sequence joins TRBV7-9 and TRBJ2-7, with 8 bases that match TRBD2. Germline V gene lookup returns CDR1 SEHNR and CDR2 FQNEAQ (reference sequence). This CDR3 region has 17 residues. V trimming: 2 bases; J trimming: 6 bases; junction bases outside the gene matches: 15. The variable domain in full, with the rest retrieved from reference TRBV7-9 and TRBJ2-7, is DTGVSQNPRHKITKRGQNVTFRCDPISEHNRLYWYRQTLGQGPEFLTYFQNEAQLEKSRLLSDRFSAERPKGSFSTLEIQRTEQGDSAMYLCASSLSPPRGGGIEQYFGPGTRLTVT.

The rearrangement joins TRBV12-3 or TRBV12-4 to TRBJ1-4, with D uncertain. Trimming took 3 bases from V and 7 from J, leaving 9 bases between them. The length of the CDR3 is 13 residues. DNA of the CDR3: TGTGCCAGCAGTTTGGCGGAGGGTGAAAAACTGTTTTTT. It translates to CASSLAEGEKLFF.